The 22 T cell receptor beta chains presented below share a single source sample, sequenced in a study of blood T cell repertoires in COVID-19. Using immunoSEQ multiplex PCR, the repertoire was profiled, and TCRdb retains in-frame clones only, with some absent. Among about 98,000 clones listed, about 90% were seen once. The sequencing input was peripheral blood. The receptors stem from a woman in her fifties or sixties with COVID-19, enrolled during active disease.

This clone was picked up one time. The gene calls are TRBV11-1 and TRBJ2-1; a possible D gene is TRBD2 (5 bases). The CDR3 runs 16 residues. CDR1 and CDR2 (germline): SGHAT, FQDESV (reference sequence). Trimming stripped 2 bases from V and 5 bases from J, with 16 bases between. The CDR3 here is CASSLSLKLANNEQFF. In nucleotides, the CDR3 is TGTGCCAGCAGCTTAAGCCTTAAGTTAGCGAACAATGAGCAGTTCTTC.

The rearrangement links TRBV10-3 to TRBJ2-1; 15 bases are shared with TRBD2. The CDR3 covers 19 residues. The V gene's germline CDR1 is ENHRY and CDR2 SYGVKD. V trimming: 0 bases; J trimming: 2 bases; junction bases outside the gene matches: 5. The CDR3 here is CAISESLGTSGGPYNEQFF. DNA of the CDR3: TGTGCCATCAGTGAGTCGCTGGGGACTAGCGGGGGGCCCTACAATGAGCAGTTCTTC.

The V call is TRBV5-1, the J call TRBJ2-6, with TRBD1 matching 12 bases. CDR1 and CDR2 (germline): SGHRS, YFSETQ. V lost 0 bases and J lost 2; bases outside the gene matches: 6. The CDR3 loop spans 19 amino acids. In DNA, the CDR3 is TGCGCCAGCAGCTTGGCACCGGGACAGGGGGCGGCTGGGGCCAACGTCCTGACTTTC. It translates to CASSLAPGQGAAGANVLTF.

The genes are TRBV10-3 and TRBJ2-1, with 9 bases identical to TRBD2. CDR1 is ENHRY and CDR2 is SYGVKD in the germline V gene. J gave up 7 bases and V 7 bases, and 8 bases lay outside the gene matches. The length of the CDR3 is 14 residues. The CDR3 DNA reads as TGTGCCATCAACCCAGCGGGGGGCCTAAATGAGCAGTTCTTC. As protein: CAINPAGGLNEQFF.

This clone was seen a single time. This chain joins TRBV25-1 and TRBJ1-2; TRBD1 agrees at 8 bases. Per the germline V gene, CDR1 is MGHDK and CDR2 is SYGVNS. This CDR3 has 15 residues. V lost 3 bases to trimming and J lost 2 bases; unmatched junction nucleotides: 5. The CDR3 region is CASSDQTGENYGYTF. The CDR3 region has the DNA TGTGCCAGCAGTGATCAGACAGGGGAAAACTATGGCTACACCTTC.

The chain uses TRBV7-2 and TRBJ1-4, with unresolved D. The CDR3 loop spans 12 amino acids. Trimming took 5 bases from V and 1 from J, leaving 2 bases between them. Looked up from germline, CDR1 is SGHTA and CDR2 is FQGNSA. CDR3 region: CASSRTNEKLFF. DNA of the CDR3: TGTGCCAGCAGCCGAACTAATGAAAAACTGTTTTTT.

The J gene is TRBJ1-5, the V gene TRBV3-1 (or the pseudogene TRBV3-2); no reliable D call. The CDR3 contains 15 residues. V lost 4 bases, J lost 1 base, and 11 bases lay in between. From germline, CDR1 is LGHDT and CDR2 YNNKEL (reference sequence). CDR3 coding DNA: TGTGCCAGCAGCCGGGTTTCGGGAAGCAATCAGCCCCAGCATTTT. Protein: CASSRVSGSNQPQHF.

This clone occurred a few times. Other DNA sequences in this specimen translate into the identical CDR3. The chain joins TRBV5-1 to TRBJ2-7, with D hard to call. Per the germline V gene, CDR1 is SGHRS and CDR2 is YFSETQ. Trimming left V 4 bases short and J 0 bases short, with 8 bases between. CDR3 length equals 13 residues. The CDR3 region is CASSPLSSYEQYF. The CDR3 DNA sequence: TGCGCCAGCAGCCCCCTGAGCTCCTACGAGCAGTACTTC. The entire variable domain, with the rest obtained from reference TRBV5-1 and TRBJ2-7, is as follows: KAGVTQTPRYLIKTRGQQVTLSCSPISGHRSVSWYQQTPGQGLQFLFEYFSETQRNKGNFPGRFSGRQFSNSRSEMNVSTLELGDSALYLCASSPLSSYEQYFGPGTRLTVT.

In this sample, this clone turned up a few times. This sequence joins TRBV2 and TRBJ2-4; D is possibly TRBD1 (5 bases). Between the trimmed V and J ends, which lost 3 bases and 8 bases, there was a span of 20 bases. CDR3 length equals 16 residues. Germline lookup yields CDR1 SNHLY and CDR2 FYNNEI. The CDR3 nucleotides read TGTGCCAGCAGTGAGGGTTCTTGGGCAGGGATAGACATTCAGTACTTC. Amino acids: CASSEGSWAGIDIQYF.

V gene TRBV7-2 combines with J gene TRBJ2-5, with 11 nucleotides matching TRBD2. The CDR3 sequence is 17 residues long. The J segment lost 5 bases and the V segment lost 1 base, leaving 9 bases of the junction unmatched. CDR1 SGHTA and CDR2 FQGNSA come from the germline V gene. CDR3 amino acids: CASSLGSVSGGAETQYF. In nucleotides, the CDR3 is TGTGCCAGCAGCTTAGGATCTGTTAGCGGGGGGGCTGAGACCCAGTACTTC.

V gene TRBV4-2 combines with J gene TRBJ2-1; 7 nucleotides align to TRBD1. J was trimmed by 4 bases and V by 0 bases; bases with no gene match: 6. The germline gives CDR1 LGHNA, CDR2 YNFKEQ. This CDR3 spans 16 amino acids. Here the CDR3 DNA reads TGTGCCAGCAGCCAAGAGAAGGGGGCGGGTTACAATGAGCAGTTCTTC. Translating gives CASSQEKGAGYNEQFF.

The J gene is TRBJ1-1, the V gene TRBV5-4; TRBD1 is a possible D gene (5 bases). CDR3 length: 14 amino acids. Trimming stripped 0 bases from V and 6 bases from J, with 12 bases between. Germline assignment: CDR1 SGHNT and CDR2 YYREEE (reference sequence). The CDR3 protein is CASSLGQGLAEAFF. In nucleotides, the CDR3 is TGTGCCAGCAGCTTGGGGCAGGGACTGGCTGAAGCTTTCTTT.

The chain combines TRBV29-1 with TRBJ2-7, with 9 bases identical to TRBD1. Losses at the gene ends were 6 bases for V and 5 bases for J; bases not matched to a gene: 14. Germline CDR1 SQVTM, CDR2 ANQGSEA. The CDR3 loop spans 15 amino acids. CDR3 region: CSVKTTGGKVDEQYF. In nucleotides, the CDR3 is TGCAGCGTCAAAACCACAGGGGGCAAAGTGGACGAGCAGTACTTC.

The gene calls are TRBV2 and TRBJ2-7; 7 bases map to TRBD1. Trimming removed 1 base from V and 7 bases from J; junction bases left unmatched: 7. CDR1 is SNHLY and CDR2 is FYNNEI in the germline V gene. This CDR3 is 14 amino acids long. This CDR3 reads CASSEGDRVDEQYF. Here the CDR3 DNA reads TGTGCCAGCAGTGAAGGTGACAGGGTCGATGAGCAGTACTTC. The full variable domain, with the rest looked up from reference TRBV2 and TRBJ2-7, is EPEVTQTPSHQVTQMGQEVILRCVPISNHLYFYWYRQILGQKVEFLVSFYNNEISEKSEIFDDQFSVERPDGSNFTLKIRSTKLEDSAMYFCASSEGDRVDEQYFGPGTRLTVT.

A single count supports this clone. The chain uses TRBV5-5 and TRBJ1-4, with D perhaps TRBD1 (5 bases). Germline CDR1 and CDR2: SGHKS and YYEKEE (reference sequence). With 4 bases removed from V and 0 bases from J, the gap between germline ends came to 10 bases. CDR3 length: 15 residues. CDR3 DNA sequence: TGTGCCAGCAGCGAAGGGGTAGCAACTAATGAAAAACTGTTTTTT. As protein: CASSEGVATNEKLFF.

The rearrangement joins TRBV7-9 to TRBJ2-7; the match to TRBD1 covers 8 bases. Trimming removed 6 bases from V and 5 bases from J; junction bases left unmatched: 15. There are 16 residues in the CDR3. Germline V CDR1 and CDR2: SEHNR, FQNEAQ (reference sequence). This CDR3 reads CASSSGQGPAGNEQYF. CDR3 coding DNA: TGTGCCAGCAGTTCAGGACAGGGACCAGCGGGCAACGAGCAGTACTTC.

The chain combines TRBV5-6 with TRBJ1-3; D may be TRBD1 (6 bases). Germline loops: CDR1 SGHDT, CDR2 YYEEEE. V dropped 4 bases and J dropped 5 bases, with 13 bases sitting between them. This CDR3 has 14 amino acids. CDR3 region: CASSPGRDRNTIYF. The CDR3 DNA reads TGTGCCAGCAGCCCTGGCCGGGACAGAAACACCATATATTTT.

In nucleotides, the CDR3 is TGTGCCAGCAGGTCATCTAGGAGAGAGCAGTACTTC. Residues: CASRSSRREQYF. This chain uses TRBV28 with TRBJ2-7; D unresolved. The CDR3 sequence is 12 residues long. Trimming removed 6 bases from V and 7 bases from J, with 13 bases in between. The germline gives CDR1 MDHEN, CDR2 SYDVKM.

This CDR3 is CASHRTGGFYGYTF. The CDR3 DNA sequence: TGTGCCAGCCATAGAACAGGGGGATTCTATGGCTACACCTTC. The chain carries TRBV7-9 and TRBJ1-2, with 8 nucleotides matching TRBD1. Trimming cost V 8 bases and J 4 bases; bases outside gene matches: 9. Germline V gene data show CDR1 as SEHNR and CDR2 as FQNEAQ (reference sequence). CDR3 length equals 14 residues.

This rearrangement joins TRBV11-3 to TRBJ2-2; a weak D match, TRBD1 (5 bases). Germline values: CDR1 SGHNT, CDR2 YENEEA. This CDR3 is built from 17 residues. V lost 5 bases and J lost 0, with 16 bases in between. The CDR3 bases are TGTGCCAGCAGCCACTCCGAGCAGGGAACGAACACCGGGGAGCTGTTTTTT. This codes for CASSHSEQGTNTGELFF.

This chain connects TRBV19 to TRBJ1-5; D remains ambiguous. Germline assignment: CDR1 LNHDA and CDR2 SQIVND (reference sequence). Trimming left V 5 bases short and J 3 bases short, with 8 bases between. The CDR3 has 13 amino acids. The CDR3: CASSVQFNQPQHF. The CDR3 nucleotides are TGTGCCAGTAGTGTGCAGTTCAATCAGCCCCAGCATTTT.

The J gene is TRBJ2-1, the V gene TRBV7-3, with 8 positions matching TRBD2. Germline trimming cut 5 bases from V and 0 bases from J; bases unmatched to any gene: 6. This CDR3 is built from 16 residues. In germline, CDR1 is SGHTA, CDR2 FQGTGA. CDR3 region: CASSPPGGASYNEQFF. The CDR3 DNA reads as TGTGCCAGCAGCCCCCCCGGGGGGGCCTCCTACAATGAGCAGTTCTTC.